The rows below give T cell receptor beta chains drawn from one sample of a study of shared clonotypes between healthy human individuals. Here immunoSEQ multiplex PCR was the method, and the copy in TCRdb shows in-frame clones only, minus some. This table holds about 710,000 clones, around three quarters found once. The sequencing input was memory CD4+ T cells sorted from blood. The source of these receptors is a woman in her 30s in good health. Both conserved end residues are part of each CDR3. D genes are given only for firm matches. Where a row states a size, it is once, few, many or the class of an expanded clone; other rows omit it.

J	V	size	D	CDR3	DNA
TRBJ2-5	TRBV6-4	few	.	CASSDSIRREETQYF	TGTGCCAGCAGTGACTCGATAAGGAGGGAAGAGACCCAGTACTTC
TRBJ2-2	TRBV5-4	few	TRBD1	CASSLTGENTGELFF	TGTGCCAGCAGCTTGACAGGGGAGAACACCGGGGAGCTGTTTTTT
TRBJ1-4	TRBV25-1	.	.	CASIEDHRGGEKLFF	TGTGCCAGCATCGAAGACCATCGGGGTGGGGAAAAACTGTTTTTT
TRBJ2-7	TRBV7-9	.	.	CASSYDPGGEQYF	TGTGCCAGCAGCTATGATCCCGGCGGGGAGCAGTACTTC
TRBJ2-3	TRBV7-9	once	.	CASSPRRGSSDTQYF	TGTGCCAGCAGCCCCAGGAGAGGTAGCTCAGATACGCAGTATTTT
TRBJ2-7	TRBV5-1	.	TRBD1	CASSLIQGAIDEQYF	TGCGCCAGCAGCTTAATACAGGGGGCAATCGACGAGCAGTACTTC
TRBJ2-3	TRBV5-8	once	TRBD2	CASSLELAGGLSDTQYF	TGTGCCAGCAGCTTGGAGCTAGCGGGAGGACTTTCAGATACGCAGTATTTT
TRBJ2-1	TRBV6-6	.	TRBD2	CASRQLAGSNEQFF	TGTGCCAGCAGACAACTAGCGGGAAGCAATGAGCAGTTCTTC
TRBJ2-3	TRBV7-2	.	.	CASSWSAGTGTDTQYF	TGTGCCAGCAGCTGGTCGGCGGGAACGGGGACAGATACGCAGTATTTT
TRBJ2-2	TRBV7-9	.	TRBD2	CASSFNAGVRTGELFF	TGTGCCAGCAGCTTTAACGCGGGAGTACGGACCGGGGAGCTGTTTTTT
TRBJ2-2	TRBV6-5	.	TRBD2	CASTLTSGHTGELFF	TGTGCCAGCACCTTGACTAGCGGGCACACCGGGGAGCTGTTTTTT
TRBJ2-3	TRBV4-2	few	TRBD1	CASSQPGDRGSNTQYF	TGTGCCAGCAGCCAACCGGGTGACAGGGGATCAAATACGCAGTATTTT
TRBJ1-2	TRBV19	.	.	CASSITGGGGYGYTF	TGTGCCAGTAGTATTACCGGGGGCGGAGGCTATGGCTACACCTTC
TRBJ2-4	TRBV2	few	.	CATQTGNIQYF	TGTGCCACCCAGACAGGAAACATTCAGTACTTC
TRBJ1-4	TRBV28	.	.	CASSLRLPTNEKLFF	TGTGCCAGCAGTCTACGGTTACCAACTAATGAAAAACTGTTTTTT
TRBJ2-5	TRBV7-7	.	.	CASSSTSHGETQYF	TGTGCCAGCAGCTCCACTAGTCATGGGGAGACCCAGTACTTC
TRBJ2-5	TRBV2	.	TRBD1	CASSVDRAETQYF	TGTGCCAGCAGTGTAGACAGGGCCGAGACCCAGTACTTC
TRBJ1-1	TRBV7-9	.	.	CASSPMRDTEAFF	TGTGCCAGCAGCCCGATGAGGGACACTGAAGCTTTCTTT
TRBJ2-7	TRBV28	.	TRBD2	CASSTFSGEAYEQYF	TGTGCCAGCAGTACCTTTAGCGGGGAAGCCTACGAGCAGTACTTC
TRBJ1-5	TRBV2	few	TRBD1	CASTGTGASNQPQHF	TGTGCCAGCACCGGGACAGGGGCTAGCAATCAGCCCCAGCATTTT
TRBJ2-7	TRBV6-1	.	.	CASSPVALNTYEQYF	TGTGCCAGCAGTCCAGTGGCGTTAAACACCTACGAGCAGTACTTC
TRBJ2-5	TRBV29-1	.	.	CSVAVTARRETQYF	TGCAGCGTTGCGGTAACAGCCCGACGGGAGACCCAGTACTTC
TRBJ2-7	TRBV7-2	.	.	CASSAWTVSYEQYF	TGTGCCAGCAGCGCCTGGACGGTCTCCTACGAGCAGTACTTC
TRBJ2-3	TRBV27	.	.	CASSPPGLFSDTQYF	TGTGCCAGCAGTCCCCCAGGGCTATTCTCAGATACGCAGTATTTT
TRBJ2-1	TRBV11-2	.	.	CASSFPQGWGEQFF	TGTGCCAGCAGCTTCCCCCAGGGGTGGGGTGAGCAGTTCTTC
TRBJ2-1	TRBV7-3	.	TRBD1	CASSSPGQGGNEQFF	TGTGCCAGCAGCTCACCGGGACAGGGAGGAAATGAGCAGTTCTTC
TRBJ2-7	TRBV19	.	TRBD2	CASRLAGEYEQYF	TGTGCCAGTAGGTTAGCGGGAGAGTACGAGCAGTACTTC
TRBJ1-5	TRBV10-2	.	TRBD1	CARYEDRGGCNQPQHF	TGCGCCAGGTACGAGGACAGGGGAGGATGCAATCAGCCCCAGCATTTT
TRBJ1-4	TRBV6-5	.	.	CASSYSSRGPNEKLFF	TGTGCCAGCAGTTACTCAAGCAGGGGTCCTAATGAAAAACTGTTTTTT
TRBJ1-2	TRBV28	.	.	CASTETPGANYGYTF	TGTGCCAGCACTGAAACTCCAGGAGCTAACTATGGCTACACCTTC
TRBJ2-2	TRBV5-1	.	.	CASSLQGGTGELFF	TGCGCCAGCAGCTTACAGGGTGGGACCGGGGAGCTGTTTTTT
TRBJ1-2	TRBV7-9	.	.	CASSWGQDIGYTF	TGTGCCAGCAGCTGGGGACAAGACATTGGCTACACCTTC
TRBJ2-1	TRBV5-8	few	.	CASSLDSSEQFF	TGTGCCAGCAGCTTGGATAGCTCTGAGCAGTTCTTC
TRBJ1-3	TRBV9	.	.	CASSVAAHGGGNTIYF	TGTGCCAGCAGCGTAGCTGCCCACGGGGGCGGAAACACCATATATTTT
TRBJ1-1	TRBV29-1	once	.	CSVVGQRAFF	TGCAGCGTTGTCGGCCAGCGAGCTTTCTTT
TRBJ2-3	TRBV4-1	.	.	CASSGTLRAVADTQYF	TGCGCCAGCAGCGGCACCTTAAGGGCAGTCGCAGATACGCAGTATTTT
TRBJ1-2	TRBV2	.	.	CASSPVVGVYGYTF	TGTGCCAGCAGCCCTGTAGTAGGGGTGTATGGCTACACCTTC
TRBJ2-7	TRBV2	.	TRBD1	CASRNRGEGSYEQYF	TGTGCCAGCAGAAACAGGGGTGAGGGGTCCTACGAGCAGTACTTC
TRBJ2-1	TRBV28	once	TRBD2	CASSSRQIGLVYNEQFF	TGTGCCAGCAGCTCTAGGCAGATCGGACTAGTTTACAATGAGCAGTTCTTC
TRBJ2-3	TRBV6-1	once	.	CASSWVDTQYF	TGTGCCAGCAGTTGGGTAGATACGCAGTATTTT
TRBJ1-2	TRBV6-1	.	.	CASSDMTGNYGYTF	TGTGCCAGCAGTGATATGACAGGAAACTATGGCTACACCTTC
TRBJ2-5	TRBV9	.	.	CASSPHSRAETQYF	TGTGCCAGCAGCCCGCACTCGAGGGCAGAGACCCAGTACTTC
TRBJ1-2	TRBV25-1	.	.	CASSDLSQGLSGGYTF	TGTGCCAGCAGTGATCTATCACAGGGTTTATCGGGCGGCTACACCTTC
TRBJ2-7	TRBV6-6	.	TRBD2	CASSKPGLVDEQYF	TGTGCCAGCAGTAAACCGGGACTAGTTGACGAGCAGTACTTC
TRBJ2-7	TRBV5-1	.	TRBD2	CASTTGTSGAGEQYF	TGCGCCAGCACAACCGGGACTAGCGGAGCCGGGGAGCAGTACTTC
TRBJ2-7	TRBV6-5	.	TRBD2	CASSWGLAGVGEQYF	TGTGCCAGCAGTTGGGGACTAGCGGGAGTAGGCGAGCAGTACTTC